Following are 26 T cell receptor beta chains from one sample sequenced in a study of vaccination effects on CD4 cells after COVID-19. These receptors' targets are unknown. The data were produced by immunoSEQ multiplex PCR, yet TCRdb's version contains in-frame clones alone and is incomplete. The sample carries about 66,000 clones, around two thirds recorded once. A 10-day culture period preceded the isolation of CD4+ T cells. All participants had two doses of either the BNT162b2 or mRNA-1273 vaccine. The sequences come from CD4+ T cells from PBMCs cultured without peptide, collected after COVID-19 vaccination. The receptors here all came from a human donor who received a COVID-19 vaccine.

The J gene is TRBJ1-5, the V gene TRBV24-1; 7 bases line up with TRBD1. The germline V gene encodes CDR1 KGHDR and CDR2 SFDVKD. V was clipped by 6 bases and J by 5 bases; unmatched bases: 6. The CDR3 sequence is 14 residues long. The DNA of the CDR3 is TGTGCCACCAGTAGACAGGGTTTGGATCAGCCCCAGCATTTT. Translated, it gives CATSRQGLDQPQHF.

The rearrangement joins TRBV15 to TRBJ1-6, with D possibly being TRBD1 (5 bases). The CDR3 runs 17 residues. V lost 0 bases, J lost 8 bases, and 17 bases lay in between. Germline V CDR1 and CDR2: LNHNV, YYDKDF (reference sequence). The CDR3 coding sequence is TGTGCCACCAGCAGAGAATCTAAGGGGACGTTGCATTCACCCCTCCACTTT. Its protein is CATSRESKGTLHSPLHF.

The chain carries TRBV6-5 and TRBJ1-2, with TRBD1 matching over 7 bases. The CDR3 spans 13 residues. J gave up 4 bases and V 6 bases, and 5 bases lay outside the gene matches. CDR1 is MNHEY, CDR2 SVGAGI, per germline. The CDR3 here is CASRGTAFYGYTF. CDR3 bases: TGTGCCAGCAGAGGGACAGCCTTCTATGGCTACACCTTC.

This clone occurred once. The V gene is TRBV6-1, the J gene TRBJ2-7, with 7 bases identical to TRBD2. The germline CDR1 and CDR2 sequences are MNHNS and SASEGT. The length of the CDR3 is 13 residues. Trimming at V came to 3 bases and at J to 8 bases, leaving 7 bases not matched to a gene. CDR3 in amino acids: CASSELGDYKQYV. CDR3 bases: TGTGCCAGCAGTGAGTTGGGGGACTATAAGCAGTACGTC.

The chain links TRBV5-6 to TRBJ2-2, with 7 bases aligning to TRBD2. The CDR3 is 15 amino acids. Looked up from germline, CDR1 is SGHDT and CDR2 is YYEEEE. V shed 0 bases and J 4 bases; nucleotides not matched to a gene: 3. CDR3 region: CASSLAGGSTGELFF. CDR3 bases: TGTGCCAGCAGCTTGGCCGGGGGGAGCACCGGGGAGCTGTTTTTT.

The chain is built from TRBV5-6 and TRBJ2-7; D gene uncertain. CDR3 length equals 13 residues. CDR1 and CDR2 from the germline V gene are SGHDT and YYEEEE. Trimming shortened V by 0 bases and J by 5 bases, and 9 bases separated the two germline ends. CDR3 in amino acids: CASSLVSRHEQYV. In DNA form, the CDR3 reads TGTGCCAGCAGCTTGGTGTCCCGTCACGAGCAGTACGTC.

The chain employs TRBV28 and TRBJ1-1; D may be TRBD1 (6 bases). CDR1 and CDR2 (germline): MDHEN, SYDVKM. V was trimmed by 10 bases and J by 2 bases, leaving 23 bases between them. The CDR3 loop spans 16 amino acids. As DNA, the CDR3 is TGTGCCACGTTGATTGGGGGGGGCCCCCAAAACACTGAAGCTTTCTTT. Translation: CATLIGGGPQNTEAFF.

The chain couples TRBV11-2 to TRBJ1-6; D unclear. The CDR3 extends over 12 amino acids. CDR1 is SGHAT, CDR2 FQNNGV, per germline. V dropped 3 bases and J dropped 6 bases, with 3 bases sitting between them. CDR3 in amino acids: CASSLVNSPLHF. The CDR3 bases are TGTGCCAGCAGCTTGGTTAATTCACCCCTCCACTTT.

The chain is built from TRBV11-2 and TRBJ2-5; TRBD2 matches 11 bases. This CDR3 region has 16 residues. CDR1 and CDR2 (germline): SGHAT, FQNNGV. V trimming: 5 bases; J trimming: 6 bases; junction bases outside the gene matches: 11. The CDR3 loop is CASSPNSGGVTKTQYF. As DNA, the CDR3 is TGTGCCAGCAGCCCAAATAGCGGGGGGGTAACGAAGACCCAGTACTTC.

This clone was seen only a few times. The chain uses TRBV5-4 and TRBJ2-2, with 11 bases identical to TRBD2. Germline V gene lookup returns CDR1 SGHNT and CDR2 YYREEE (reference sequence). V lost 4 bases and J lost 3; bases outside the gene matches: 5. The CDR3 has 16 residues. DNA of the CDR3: TGTGCCAGCAGCGGTAGCGGGGGGGCCTACACCGGGGAGCTGTTTTTT. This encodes CASSGSGGAYTGELFF.

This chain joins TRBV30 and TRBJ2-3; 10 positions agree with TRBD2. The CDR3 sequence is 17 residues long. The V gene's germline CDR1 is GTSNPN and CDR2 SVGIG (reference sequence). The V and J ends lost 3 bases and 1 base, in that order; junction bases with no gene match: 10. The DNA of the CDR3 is TGTGCCTGGAGCCCTAGCCCCCTAGCGGGAGGCACAGATACGCAGTATTTT. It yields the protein CAWSPSPLAGGTDTQYF.

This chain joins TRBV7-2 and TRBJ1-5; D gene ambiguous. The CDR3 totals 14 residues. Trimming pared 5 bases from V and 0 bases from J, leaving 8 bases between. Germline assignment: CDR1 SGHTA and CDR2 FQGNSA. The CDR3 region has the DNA TGTGCCAGCAGCGCGGATTATAGCAATCAGCCCCAGCATTTT. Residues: CASSADYSNQPQHF.

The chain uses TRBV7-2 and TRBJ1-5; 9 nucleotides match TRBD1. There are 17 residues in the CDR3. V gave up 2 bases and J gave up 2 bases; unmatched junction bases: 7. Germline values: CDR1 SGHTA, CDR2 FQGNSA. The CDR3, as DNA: TGTGCCAGCAGCTTACAATCACAGGGGGCCGGCAATCAGCCCCAGCATTTT. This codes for CASSLQSQGAGNQPQHF. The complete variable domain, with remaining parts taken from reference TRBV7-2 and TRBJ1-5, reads GAGVSQSPSNKVTEKGKDVELRCDPISGHTALYWYRQSLGQGLEFLIYFQGNSAPDKSGLPSDRFSAERTGGSVSTLTIQRTQQEDSAVYLCASSLQSQGAGNQPQHFGDGTRLSIL.

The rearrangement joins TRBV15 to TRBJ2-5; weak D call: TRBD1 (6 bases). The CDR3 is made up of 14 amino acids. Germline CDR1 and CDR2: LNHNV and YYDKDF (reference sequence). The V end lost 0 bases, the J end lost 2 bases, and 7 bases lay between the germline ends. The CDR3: CATSRDRGQETQYF. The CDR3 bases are TGTGCCACCAGCAGAGACAGGGGTCAAGAGACCCAGTACTTC.

The CDR3 region is CASSRSGGSYNEQFF. For the CDR3, the DNA is TGCGCCAGCAGCCGAAGCGGGGGATCCTACAATGAGCAGTTCTTC. The chain is built from TRBV10-1 and TRBJ2-1; 8 nucleotides agree with TRBD2. After removal of 6 bases from V and 1 base from J, the junction contained 5 bases not matched to a gene. The CDR3 has 15 residues. Germline CDR1 and CDR2: WNHNN and SYGVQD (reference sequence).

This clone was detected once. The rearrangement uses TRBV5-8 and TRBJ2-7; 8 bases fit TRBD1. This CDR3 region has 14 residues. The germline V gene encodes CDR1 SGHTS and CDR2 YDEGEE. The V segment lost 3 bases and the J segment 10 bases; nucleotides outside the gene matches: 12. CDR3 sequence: CASSSRTGPQTQYV. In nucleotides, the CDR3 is TGTGCCAGCAGCTCCCGGACAGGGCCGCAAACACAGTACGTC.

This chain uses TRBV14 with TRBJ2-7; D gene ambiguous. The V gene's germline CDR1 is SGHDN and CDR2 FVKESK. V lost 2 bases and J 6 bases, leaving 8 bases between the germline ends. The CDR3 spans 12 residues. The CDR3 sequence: CASSQKIGEQYV. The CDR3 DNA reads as TGTGCCAGCAGCCAAAAAATAGGCGAGCAGTACGTC.

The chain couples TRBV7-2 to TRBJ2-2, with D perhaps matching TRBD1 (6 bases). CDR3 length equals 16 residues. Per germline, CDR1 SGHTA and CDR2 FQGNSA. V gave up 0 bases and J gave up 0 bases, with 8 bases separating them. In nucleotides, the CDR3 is TGTGCCAGCAGCTTAGCCGGGACAACGAACACCGGGGAGCTGTTTTTT. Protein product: CASSLAGTTNTGELFF.

The CDR3 protein is CASGIDNEQFF. The CDR3 DNA sequence: TGTGCTAGTGGCATAGACAATGAGCAGTTCTTC. The J gene is TRBJ2-1, the V gene TRBV12-5, with D unresolved. Trimming pared 6 bases from V and 5 bases from J, leaving 5 bases between. Germline V lookup: CDR1 LGHNT, CDR2 FRNRAP. This CDR3 is 11 amino acids long. The complete variable domain, with remaining parts taken from reference TRBV12-5 and TRBJ2-1, reads DARVTQTPRHKVTEMGQEVTMRCQPILGHNTVFWYRQTMMQGLELLAYFRNRAPLDDSGMPKDRFSAEMPDATLATLKIQPSEPRDSAVYFCASGIDNEQFFGPGTRLTVL.

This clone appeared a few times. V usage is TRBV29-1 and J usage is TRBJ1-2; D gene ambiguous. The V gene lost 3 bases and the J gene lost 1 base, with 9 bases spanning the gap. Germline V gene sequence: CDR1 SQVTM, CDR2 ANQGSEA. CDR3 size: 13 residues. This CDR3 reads CSVENGYNYGYTF. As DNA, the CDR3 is TGCAGCGTTGAGAATGGGTATAACTATGGCTACACCTTC.

The CDR3 DNA is TGTGCCAGTAGAGCGACAGGGCGTCGAGAAAAACTGTTTTTT. Protein sequence: CASRATGRREKLFF. The V and J genes are TRBV19 and TRBJ1-4, with TRBD1 matching 7 bases. The CDR3 consists of 14 residues. V lost 6 bases and J lost 8; bases outside the gene matches: 9. The V gene's germline CDR1 is LNHDA and CDR2 SQIVND (reference sequence). Full variable domain (remainder filled in from reference TRBV19 and TRBJ1-4): DGGITQSPKYLFRKEGQNVTLSCEQNLNHDAMYWYRQDPGQGLRLIYYSQIVNDFQKGDIAEGYSVSREKKESFPLTVTSAQKNPTAFYLCASRATGRREKLFFGSGTQLSVL.

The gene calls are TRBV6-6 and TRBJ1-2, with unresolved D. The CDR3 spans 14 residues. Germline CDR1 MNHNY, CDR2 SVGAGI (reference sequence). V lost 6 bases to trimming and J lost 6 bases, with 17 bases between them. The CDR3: CASRGGNDPDGYTF. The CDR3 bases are TGTGCCAGCAGGGGAGGGAACGATCCGGATGGCTACACCTTC.

The CDR3 is CASSLMQYGYTF. CDR3 nucleotides: TGTGCCAGCAGTTTAATGCAGTATGGCTACACCTTC. The gene calls are TRBV28 and TRBJ1-2; D is undetermined. Trimming took off 2 bases at V and 5 bases at J, with 6 bases between the two ends. Germline V gene data show CDR1 as MDHEN and CDR2 as SYDVKM. CDR3 length: 12 amino acids.

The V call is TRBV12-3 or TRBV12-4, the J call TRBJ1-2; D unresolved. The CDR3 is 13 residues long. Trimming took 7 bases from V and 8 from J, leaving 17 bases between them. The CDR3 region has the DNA TGTGCCAGCACTTTGAGGGAAGCGGGGGGCTACACCTTC. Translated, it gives CASTLREAGGYTF.

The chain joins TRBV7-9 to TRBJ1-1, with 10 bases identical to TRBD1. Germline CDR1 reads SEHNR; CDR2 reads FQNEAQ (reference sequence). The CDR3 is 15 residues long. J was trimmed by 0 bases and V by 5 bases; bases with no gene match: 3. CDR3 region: CASSRQGAMNTEAFF. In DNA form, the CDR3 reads TGTGCCAGCAGCCGACAGGGGGCTATGAACACTGAAGCTTTCTTT.

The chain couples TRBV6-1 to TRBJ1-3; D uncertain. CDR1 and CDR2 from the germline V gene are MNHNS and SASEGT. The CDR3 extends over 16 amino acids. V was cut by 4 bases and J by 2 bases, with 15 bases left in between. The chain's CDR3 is CASSVRLGVPGNTIYF. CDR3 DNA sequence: TGTGCCAGCAGTGTCCGTCTTGGGGTCCCTGGAAACACCATATATTTT.